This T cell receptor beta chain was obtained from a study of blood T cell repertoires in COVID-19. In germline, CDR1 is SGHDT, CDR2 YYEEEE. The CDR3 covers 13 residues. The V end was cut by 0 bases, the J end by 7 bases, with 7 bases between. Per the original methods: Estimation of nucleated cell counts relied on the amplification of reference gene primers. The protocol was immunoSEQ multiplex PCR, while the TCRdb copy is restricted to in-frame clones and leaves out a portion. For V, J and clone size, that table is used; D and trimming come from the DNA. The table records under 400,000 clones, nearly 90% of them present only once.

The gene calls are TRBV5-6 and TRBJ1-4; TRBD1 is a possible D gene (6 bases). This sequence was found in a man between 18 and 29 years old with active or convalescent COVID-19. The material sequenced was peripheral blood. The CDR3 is CASSLGQVEKLFF. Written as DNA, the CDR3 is TGTGCCAGCAGCTTGGGACAGGTTGAAAAACTGTTTTTT.